This TCR beta chain is drawn from a study of long-term antiretroviral therapy in people with HIV. Study in general: The 2015 immediate-ART recommendation was preceded by the earliest samples by about a decade.

By sample fraction, this clone is medium-sized. The antigen is unknown. V was trimmed by 6 bases and J by 1 base, leaving 18 bases between them. The germline CDR1 and CDR2 sequences are LNHDA and SQIVND (reference sequence). The CDR3 contains 16 residues. Version v3.0 of the immunoSEQ assay ran at survey level. Produced via immunoSEQ multiplex PCR; TCRdb's table is partial and in-frame only. The sample has 17,000 or so clones, 70% to 90% seen once. Study conclusions and caveats: HIV repertoires had narrower CDR3 length ranges than controls.

This TCR was recovered from a man aged 18 to 30 with HIV. The chain is built from TRBV19 and TRBJ1-2, with D possibly being TRBD1 (5 bases). The sample was unsorted PBMCs, taken 0.3 years after starting antiretroviral therapy. The CDR3 here is CASRPLVGGYNYGYTF. For the CDR3, the DNA is TGTGCCAGTAGACCCCTAGTGGGGGGATATAACTATGGCTACACCTTC.